This record covers a single TCR beta chain. Generated by immunoSEQ multiplex PCR, the TCRdb table keeps only in-frame clones and is missing some. The sample records 120,000 or so clones, more than 85% being singletons. The data stem from a study of control samples from healthy donors and cancer patients. Germline lookup yields CDR1 SGHNT and CDR2 YYREEE (reference sequence). J lost 6 bases, V lost 3 bases, and 5 bases had no gene match. This CDR3 contains 14 residues. Sequencing was done on a sample of blood. The rearrangement uses TRBV5-4 and TRBJ1-5; 8 nucleotides agree with TRBD1. This receptor was identified in a young man in good health. The CDR3 DNA follows: TGTGCCAGCAGCTACGGACAGGGAAGTCAGCCCCAGCATTTT. As protein: CASSYGQGSQPQHF.